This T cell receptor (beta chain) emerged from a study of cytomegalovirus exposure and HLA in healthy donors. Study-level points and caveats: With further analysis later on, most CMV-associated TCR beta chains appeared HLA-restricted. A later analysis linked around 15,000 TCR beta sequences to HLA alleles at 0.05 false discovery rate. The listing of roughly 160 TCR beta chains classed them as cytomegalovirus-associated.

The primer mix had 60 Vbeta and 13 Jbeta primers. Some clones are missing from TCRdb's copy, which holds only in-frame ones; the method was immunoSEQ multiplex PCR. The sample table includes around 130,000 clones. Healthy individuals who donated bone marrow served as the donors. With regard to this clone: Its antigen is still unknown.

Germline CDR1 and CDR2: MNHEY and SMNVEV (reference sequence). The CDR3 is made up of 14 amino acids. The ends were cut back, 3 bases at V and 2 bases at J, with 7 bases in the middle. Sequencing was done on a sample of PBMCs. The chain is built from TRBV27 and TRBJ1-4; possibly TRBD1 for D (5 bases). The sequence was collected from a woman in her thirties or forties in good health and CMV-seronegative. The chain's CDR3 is CASSFGGTNEKLFF. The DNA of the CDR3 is TGTGCCAGCAGTTTCGGGGGGACTAATGAAAAACTGTTTTTT.